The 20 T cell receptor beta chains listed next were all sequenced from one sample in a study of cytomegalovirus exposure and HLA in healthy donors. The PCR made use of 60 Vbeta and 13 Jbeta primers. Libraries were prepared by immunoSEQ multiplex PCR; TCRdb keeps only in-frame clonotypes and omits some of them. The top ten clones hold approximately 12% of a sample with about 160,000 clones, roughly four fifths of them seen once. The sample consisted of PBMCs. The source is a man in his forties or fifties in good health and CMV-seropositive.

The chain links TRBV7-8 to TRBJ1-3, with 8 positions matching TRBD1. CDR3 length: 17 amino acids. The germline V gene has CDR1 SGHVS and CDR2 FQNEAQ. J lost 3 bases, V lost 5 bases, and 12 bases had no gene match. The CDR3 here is CASSPAVQGARGNTIYF. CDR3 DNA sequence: TGTGCCAGCAGCCCAGCGGTGCAGGGGGCGCGTGGAAACACCATATATTTT.

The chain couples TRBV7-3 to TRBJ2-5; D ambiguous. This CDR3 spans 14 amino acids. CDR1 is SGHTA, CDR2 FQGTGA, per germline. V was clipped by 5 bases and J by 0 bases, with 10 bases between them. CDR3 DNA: TGTGCCAGCAGCCCAGGTGGGCACCAAGAGACCCAGTACTTC. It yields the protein CASSPGGHQETQYF. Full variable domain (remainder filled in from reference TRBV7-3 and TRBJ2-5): GAGVSQTPSNKVTEKGKYVELRCDPISGHTALYWYRQSLGQGPEFLIYFQGTGAADDSGLPNDRFFAVRPEGSVSTLKIQRTERGDSAVYLCASSPGGHQETQYFGPGTRLLVL.

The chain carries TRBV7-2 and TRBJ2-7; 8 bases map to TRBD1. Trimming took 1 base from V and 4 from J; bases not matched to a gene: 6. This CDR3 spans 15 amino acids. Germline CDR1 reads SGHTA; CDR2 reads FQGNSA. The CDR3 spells CASSLDSTGVYEQYF. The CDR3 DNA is TGTGCCAGCAGCTTAGATTCGACAGGGGTGTACGAGCAGTACTTC.

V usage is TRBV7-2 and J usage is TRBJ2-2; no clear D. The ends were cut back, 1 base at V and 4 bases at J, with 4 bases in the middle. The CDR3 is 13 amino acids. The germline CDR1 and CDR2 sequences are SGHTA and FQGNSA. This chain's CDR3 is CASSLVSTGELFF. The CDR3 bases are TGTGCCAGCAGCTTAGTATCCACCGGGGAGCTGTTTTTT. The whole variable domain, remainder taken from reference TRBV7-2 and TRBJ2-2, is GAGVSQSPSNKVTEKGKDVELRCDPISGHTALYWYRQSLGQGLEFLIYFQGNSAPDKSGLPSDRFSAERTGGSVSTLTIQRTQQEDSAVYLCASSLVSTGELFFGEGSRLTVL.

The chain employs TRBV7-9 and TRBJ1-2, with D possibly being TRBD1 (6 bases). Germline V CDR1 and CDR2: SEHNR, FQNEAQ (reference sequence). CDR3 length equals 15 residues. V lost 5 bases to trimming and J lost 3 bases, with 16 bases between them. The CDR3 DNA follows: TGTGCCAGCAGCGCCGGGACACCCTCCGACTATGGCTACACCTTC. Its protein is CASSAGTPSDYGYTF.

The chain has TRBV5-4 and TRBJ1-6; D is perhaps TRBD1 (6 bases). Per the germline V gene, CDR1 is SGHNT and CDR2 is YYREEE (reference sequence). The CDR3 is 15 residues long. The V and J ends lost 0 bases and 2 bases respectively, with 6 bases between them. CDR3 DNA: TGTGCCAGCAGCTTGGACAGGGCCTATAATTCACCCCTCCACTTT. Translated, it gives CASSLDRAYNSPLHF. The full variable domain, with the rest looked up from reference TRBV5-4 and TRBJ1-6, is ETGVTQSPTHLIKTRGQQVTLRCSSQSGHNTVSWYQQALGQGPQFIFQYYREEENGRGNFPPRFSGLQFPNYSSELNVNALELDDSALYLCASSLDRAYNSPLHFGNGTRLTVT.

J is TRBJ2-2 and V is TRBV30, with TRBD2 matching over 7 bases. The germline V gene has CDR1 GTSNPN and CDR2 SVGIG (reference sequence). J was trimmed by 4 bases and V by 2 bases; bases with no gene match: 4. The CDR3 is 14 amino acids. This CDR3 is CAWSSGITTGELFF. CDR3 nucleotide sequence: TGTGCCTGGAGTAGCGGGATTACCACCGGGGAGCTGTTTTTT.

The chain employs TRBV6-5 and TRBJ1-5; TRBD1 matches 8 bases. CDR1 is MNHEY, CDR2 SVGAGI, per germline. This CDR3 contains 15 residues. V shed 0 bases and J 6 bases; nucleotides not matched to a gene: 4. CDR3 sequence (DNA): TGTGCCAGCAGTTACTCCTGGACAGGGAGTCAGCCCCAGCATTTT. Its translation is CASSYSWTGSQPQHF.

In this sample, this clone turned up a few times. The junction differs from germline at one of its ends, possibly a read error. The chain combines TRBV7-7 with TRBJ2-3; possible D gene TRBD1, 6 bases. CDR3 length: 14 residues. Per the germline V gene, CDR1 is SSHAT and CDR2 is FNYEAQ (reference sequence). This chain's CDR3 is CASSSQGILDTQYF. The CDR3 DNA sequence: TGTGCTAGCAGCTCACAGGGAATCTTAGATACGCAGTATTTT.

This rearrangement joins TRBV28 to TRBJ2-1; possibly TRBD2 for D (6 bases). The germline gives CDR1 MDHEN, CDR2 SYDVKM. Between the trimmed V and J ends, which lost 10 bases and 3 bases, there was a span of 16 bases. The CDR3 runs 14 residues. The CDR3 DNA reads TGTGCCACCAACCACGGGACTGGCTACAATGAGCAGTTCTTC. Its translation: CATNHGTGYNEQFF.

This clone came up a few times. CDR3 residues: CASSQSTGGGTGELFF. CDR3 coding DNA: TGTGCCAGCAGCCAGAGTACAGGGGGGGGGACCGGGGAGCTGTTTTTT. This chain links TRBV4-2 with TRBJ2-2; D perhaps matches TRBD1 (8 bases). Germline loops: CDR1 LGHNA, CDR2 YNFKEQ. Trimming took off 3 bases at V and 5 bases at J, with 16 bases between the two ends. The CDR3 has 16 residues.

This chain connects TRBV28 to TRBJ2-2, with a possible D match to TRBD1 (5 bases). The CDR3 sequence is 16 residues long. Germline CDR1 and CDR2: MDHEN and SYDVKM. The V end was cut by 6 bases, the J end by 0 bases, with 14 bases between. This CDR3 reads CASRPVQGSNTGELFF. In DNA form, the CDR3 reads TGTGCCAGCAGACCAGTTCAGGGCTCGAACACCGGGGAGCTGTTTTTT.

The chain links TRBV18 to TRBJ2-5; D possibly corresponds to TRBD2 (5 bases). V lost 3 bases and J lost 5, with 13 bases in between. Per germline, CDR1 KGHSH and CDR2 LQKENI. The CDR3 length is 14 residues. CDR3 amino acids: CASSPPGSEETQYF. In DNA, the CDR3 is TGTGCCAGCTCACCCCCGGGTAGCGAGGAGACCCAGTACTTC.

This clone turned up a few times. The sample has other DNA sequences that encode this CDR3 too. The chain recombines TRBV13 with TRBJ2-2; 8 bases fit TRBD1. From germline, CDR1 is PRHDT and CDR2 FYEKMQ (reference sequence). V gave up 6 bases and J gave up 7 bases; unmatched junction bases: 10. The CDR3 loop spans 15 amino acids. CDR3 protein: CASSHRQGQDGELFF. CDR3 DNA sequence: TGTGCCAGCAGTCACCGACAGGGACAGGACGGGGAGCTGTTTTTT.

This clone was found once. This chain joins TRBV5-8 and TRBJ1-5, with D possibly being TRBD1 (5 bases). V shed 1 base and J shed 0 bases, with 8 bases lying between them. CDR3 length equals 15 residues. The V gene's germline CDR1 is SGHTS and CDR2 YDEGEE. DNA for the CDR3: TGTGCCAGCAGCTTGTTCGGGGGTAGCAATCAGCCCCAGCATTTT. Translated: CASSLFGGSNQPQHF.

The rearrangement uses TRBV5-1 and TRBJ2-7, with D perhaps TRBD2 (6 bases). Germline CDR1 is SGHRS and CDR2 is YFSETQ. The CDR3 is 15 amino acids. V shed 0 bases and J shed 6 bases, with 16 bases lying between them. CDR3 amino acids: CASSLAGSRESEQYF. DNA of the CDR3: TGCGCCAGCAGCTTGGCCGGGAGTCGAGAAAGCGAGCAGTACTTC.

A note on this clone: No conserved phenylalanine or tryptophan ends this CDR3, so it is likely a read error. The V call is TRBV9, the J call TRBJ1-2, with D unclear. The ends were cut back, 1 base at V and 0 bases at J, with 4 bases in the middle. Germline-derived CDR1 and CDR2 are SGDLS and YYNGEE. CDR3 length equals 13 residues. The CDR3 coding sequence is TGTGCCAGCAGCGTAAATACTAACTATGGCTACACCTCC. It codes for CASSVNTNYGYTS.

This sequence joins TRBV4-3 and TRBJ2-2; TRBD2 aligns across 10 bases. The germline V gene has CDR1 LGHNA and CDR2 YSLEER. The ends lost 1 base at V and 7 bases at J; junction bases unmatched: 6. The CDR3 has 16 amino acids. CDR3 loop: CASSQGTSGTNGELFF. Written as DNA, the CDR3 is TGCGCCAGCAGCCAAGGGACTAGCGGTACGAACGGGGAGCTGTTTTTT.

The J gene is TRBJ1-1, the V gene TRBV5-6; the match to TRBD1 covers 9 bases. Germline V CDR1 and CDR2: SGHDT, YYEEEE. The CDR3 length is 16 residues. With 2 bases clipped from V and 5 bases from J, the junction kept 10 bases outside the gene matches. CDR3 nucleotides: TGTGCCAGCAGCTTCTTCACAGGGGGCAGGAGTACTGAAGCTTTCTTT. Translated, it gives CASSFFTGGRSTEAFF.

CDR3 nucleotide sequence: TGTGCCAGCAGCCGGTCCGGGACAGTCAATCAGCCCCAGCATTTT. Its translation: CASSRSGTVNQPQHF. The rearrangement joins TRBV7-8 to TRBJ1-5; TRBD1 matches 7 bases. J was trimmed by 3 bases and V by 5 bases; bases with no gene match: 7. Germline V gene lookup returns CDR1 SGHVS and CDR2 FQNEAQ. The CDR3 is 15 amino acids.